Following are 2 T cell receptor beta chains from one sample sequenced in a study of blood T cells in healthy people across ages. A second PCR, run for about 7 to 11 cycles, used a sample-barcoded 5' primer plus a J-beta primer mix. TCRdb called the 5' RACE reads again in MiXCR, with one record for every CDR3 protein. The sample consists of 650,000 to 1,000,000 distinct CDR3 sequences, 46% of them appearing once. Input material: blood. These receptors were obtained from an elderly man in good health.

CDR3 sequence: CSARDDSGTSGGYNEQFF. CDR3 nucleotides: TGCAGTGCTAGAGACGACTCCGGGACTAGCGGGGGGTACAATGAGCAGTTCTTC. V is TRBV20-1 and J is TRBJ2-1; 15 bases fit TRBD2. Looked up from germline, CDR1 is DFQATT and CDR2 is SNEGSKA (reference sequence). V was clipped by 0 bases and J by 4 bases; unmatched bases: 7. CDR3 size: 18 residues.

This clonotype was seen only a few times. This chain links TRBV24-1 with TRBJ2-1, with 13 positions matching TRBD2. CDR1 KGHDR and CDR2 SFDVKD come from the germline V gene. V dropped 4 bases and J dropped 1; count of bases not matched to a gene: 9. This CDR3 contains 19 residues. CDR3 region: CATSDAPGLAGKSYNEQFF. CDR3 bases: TGTGCCACCAGTGACGCACCGGGACTAGCGGGAAAGTCCTACAATGAGCAGTTCTTC.